The sequence of this T cell receptor (beta chain) was determined in a study of T-cell memory formation after mild COVID-19 (dated by TCRdb to about 2021). Study-level background: TCR sequence clusters from the two donors were largely donor specific. Two young, previously healthy adult volunteers, one female and one male, were included in the cohort. Longitudinal TCRalpha and TCRbeta repertoire sequencing tracked T-cell clones expanding and contracting after mild COVID-19 in a couple of donors.

Ficoll-Paque density gradient centrifugation was the method used to isolate PBMCs. Taken from the germline V gene (reference sequence), the CDR1 and CDR2 loops are SGHNT and YYREEE. From cysteine to phenylalanine, the CDR3 is 16 amino acids long. Of all the DNA, just the CDR3 is kept, 48 bases in frame from base 1. The V and J ends are trimmed by 4 bases and 2 bases, leaving 18 bases between them. The research as a whole found: Contracting CD4+ clones were located mainly in the CM and EM memory subsets, whereas CD8+ clones were found to be enriched in EMRA. Some responding clones were found in pre-infection memory, which suggests that pre-existing cross-reactive memory T cells took part in the SARS-CoV-2 response. Only two mild cases were covered by the study, and larger cohorts that include severe cases with pre-infection samples were considered necessary. From day 15 to 85, contracting clones showed balanced CD4/CD8 phenotypes, whereas a second wave of clones that expanded from day 15 to 37 leaned towards CD4+. The second-wave clones that peaked on day 37 were not confirmed to be SARS-CoV-2 specific.

This clonotype was counted between two and nine times. The target of this receptor is not known. The record has no base qualities; no much larger clone is one base away. TCRdb names Illumina NovaSeq 6000 as the instrument used. cDNA libraries for TCRalpha and TCRbeta were prepared by 5'RACE using constant-segment primers, with sample barcodes and unique molecular identifiers added. Trizol reagent was used to extract RNA from every sample. Libraries were amplified in two PCR steps, with a second sample barcode and Illumina TruSeq adapters added in the second step. The libraries were sequenced on an Illumina NovaSeq using 2 x 150 bp paired-end reads. In the paper's pipeline: Demultiplexing of reads and collapsing into UMI-guided consensus sequences were performed with migec v1.2.7. Using mixcr v2.1.11, the UMI consensuses were aligned to TRA and TRB V and J templates and assembled into clonotypes. Expanded or contracted clonotypes were those called significant by both edgeR and NoisET, with noise models trained on biological replicates. edgeR calls used a false discovery rate-adjusted p below 0.01 and a log2 fold-change threshold of 1. PCA with hierarchical clustering of max-normalized trajectories of the 1000 most abundant clonotypes was used as exploratory dynamics analysis. Each responding clone was given a CD4 or CD8 phenotype based on the CD4+ and CD8+ repertoires, which had been sequenced separately. TCRdb ran its own pipeline on the public reads, namely fastp trimming at Q25 and MiXCR clone calling, and kept in-frame beta chains. Rows are combined by CDR3 protein, so each entry shows the most common genes and DNA. Here the V and J calls rest on TCRdb's processing, not on the authors' analysis. The sample contains 400,000 to 500,000 distinct CDR3 sequences, 15% to 25% of them found a single time. 7.5% to 9.5% of the sample belongs to the ten largest clones.

The TCR originated in an adult woman who had mild COVID-19 (a few samples of this study predate the infection). The sample titles of this study are shuffled in the database, so cell type and time point are left out; the donor was told from shared clones. The chain links TRBV5-4 with TRBJ1-1; TRBD1 is perhaps the D gene, given 6 matching bases. Sequencing was done on a sample of PBMCs or a T cell subset sorted from them (not recorded which). The base sequence is TGTGCCAGCAGCCCTCCCTCAGGGGACTACAACACTGAAGCTTTCTTT. It is translated as CASSPPSGDYNTEAFF.